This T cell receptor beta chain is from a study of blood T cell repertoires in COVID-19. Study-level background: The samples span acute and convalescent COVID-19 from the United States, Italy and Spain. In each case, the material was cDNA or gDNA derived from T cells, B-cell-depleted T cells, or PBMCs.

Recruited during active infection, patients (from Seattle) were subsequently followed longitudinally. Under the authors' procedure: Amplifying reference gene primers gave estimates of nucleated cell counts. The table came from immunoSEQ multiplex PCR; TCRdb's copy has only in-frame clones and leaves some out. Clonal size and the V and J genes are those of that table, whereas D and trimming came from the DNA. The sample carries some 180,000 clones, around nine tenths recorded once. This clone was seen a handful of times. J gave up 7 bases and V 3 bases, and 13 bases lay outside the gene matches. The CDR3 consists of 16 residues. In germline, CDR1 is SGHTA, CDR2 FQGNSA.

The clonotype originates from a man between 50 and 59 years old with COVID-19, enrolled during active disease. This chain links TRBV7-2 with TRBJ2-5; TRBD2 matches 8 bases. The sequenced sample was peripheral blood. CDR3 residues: CASSFQAGAASSTQYF. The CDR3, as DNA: TGTGCCAGCAGCTTCCAAGCGGGGGCTGCATCCTCGACCCAGTACTTC.